The rows below give T cell receptor beta chains drawn from one sample of a study of blood T cell repertoires in COVID-19. Only in-frame clones appear in the TCRdb table, and some are missing; sequencing was by immunoSEQ multiplex PCR. The table records under 130,000 clones, about four fifths of them present only once. Source material: peripheral blood. Receptors were obtained from a man at least 80 years old with acute or convalescent COVID-19. CDR3s include the opening cysteine and the closing phenylalanine or tryptophan. D genes are given only for firm matches. Clone sizes are given selectively: once, few, many, or a class where the clone is expanded.

>TRBV3-1/TRBV3-2|.|.|TRBJ2-3
CASSQGNQGRYF
TGTGCCAGCAGCCAAGGAAATCAAGGGAGGTATTTT
>TRBV5-1|.|TRBD2|TRBJ2-3
CASSLSGTSGRVFSDTQYF
TGCGCCAGCAGCTTGTCTGGGACTAGCGGGAGGGTGTTTTCAGATACGCAGTATTTT
>TRBV19|few|TRBD1|TRBJ1-2
CASSITSDRDYGYTF
TGTGCCAGTAGTATAACCTCCGACAGGGACTATGGCTACACCTTC
>TRBV7-2|.|TRBD1|TRBJ2-5
CASNLGFLRQGGETQYF
TGTGCCAGCAACCTTGGGTTTCTTAGACAGGGGGGAGAGACCCAGTACTTC
>TRBV27|.|TRBD1|TRBJ1-2
CASRGTGVSYGYTF
TGTGCCAGCAGAGGGACAGGTGTTAGCTATGGCTACACCTTC
>TRBV6-6|.|.|TRBJ2-7
CASSSLSYRSYEQYF
TGTGCCAGCAGTTCCCTCTCTTATAGATCCTACGAGCAGTACTTC
>TRBV9|.|.|TRBJ2-2
CASSVRATTGELFF
TGTGCCAGCAGCGTGCGGGCCACGACCGGGGAGCTGTTTTTT
>TRBV28|.|TRBD2|TRBJ2-5
CASSSWTSRYQETQYF
TGTGCCAGCAGTTCTTGGACTAGCAGGTACCAAGAGACCCAGTACTTC
>TRBV10-3|.|.|TRBJ2-1
CASRVALEQFF
TGTGCCAGCAGGGTAGCGTTAGAGCAGTTCTTC
>TRBV1|.|.|TRBJ1-2
CTSSLTGGGFYGYTF
TGCACCAGCAGCCTTACGGGAGGGGGCTTCTATGGCTACACCTTC
>TRBV28|.|.|TRBJ2-7
CASSSSYEQYF
TGTGCCAGCAGTTCCAGCTACGAGCAGTACTTC
>TRBV18|.|TRBD2|TRBJ2-3
CASSPPSGTDTQYF
TGTGCCAGCTCACCACCTAGCGGGACAGATACGCAGTATTTT
>TRBV5-4|.|TRBD1|TRBJ2-7
CASSLDRGQMYEQYF
TGTGCCAGCAGCTTGGACAGGGGGCAAATGTACGAGCAGTACTTC